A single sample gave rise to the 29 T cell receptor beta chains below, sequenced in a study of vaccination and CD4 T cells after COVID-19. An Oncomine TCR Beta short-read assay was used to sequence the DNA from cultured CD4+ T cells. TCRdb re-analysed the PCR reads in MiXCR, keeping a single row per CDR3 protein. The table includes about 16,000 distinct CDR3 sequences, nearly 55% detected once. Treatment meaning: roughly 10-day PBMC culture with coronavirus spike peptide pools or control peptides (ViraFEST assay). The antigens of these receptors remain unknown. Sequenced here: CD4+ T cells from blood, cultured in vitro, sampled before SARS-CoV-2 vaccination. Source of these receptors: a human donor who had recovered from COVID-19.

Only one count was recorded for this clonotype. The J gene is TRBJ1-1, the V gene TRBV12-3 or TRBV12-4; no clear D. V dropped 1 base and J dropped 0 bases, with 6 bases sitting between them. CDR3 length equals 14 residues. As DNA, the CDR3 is TGTGCCAGCAGTTTAGGCAGTGTGAACACTGAAGCTTTCTTT. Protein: CASSLGSVNTEAFF.

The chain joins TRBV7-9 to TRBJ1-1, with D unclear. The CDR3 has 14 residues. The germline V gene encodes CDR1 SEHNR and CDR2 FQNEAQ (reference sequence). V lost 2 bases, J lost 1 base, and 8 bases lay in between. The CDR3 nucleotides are TGTGCCAGCAGCTTATCGGGGTCGAACACTGAAGCTTTCTTT. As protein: CASSLSGSNTEAFF. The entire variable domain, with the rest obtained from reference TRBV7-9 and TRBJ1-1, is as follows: DTGVSQNPRHKITKRGQNVTFRCDPISEHNRLYWYRQTLGQGPEFLTYFQNEAQLEKSRLLSDRFSAERPKGSFSTLEIQRTEQGDSAMYLCASSLSGSNTEAFFGQGTRLTVV.

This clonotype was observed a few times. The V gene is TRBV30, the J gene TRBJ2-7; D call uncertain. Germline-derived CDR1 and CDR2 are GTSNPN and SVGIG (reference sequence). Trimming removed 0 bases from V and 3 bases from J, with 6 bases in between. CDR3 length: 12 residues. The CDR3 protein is CAWSVSGYEQYF. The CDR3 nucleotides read TGTGCCTGGAGTGTATCGGGCTACGAGCAGTACTTC.

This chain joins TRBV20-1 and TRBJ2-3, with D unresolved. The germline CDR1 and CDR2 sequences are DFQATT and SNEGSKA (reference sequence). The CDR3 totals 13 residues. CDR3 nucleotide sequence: TGCAGCGCTCTTGCGGAAATCACAGATACGCAGTATTTT. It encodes CSALAEITDTQYF.

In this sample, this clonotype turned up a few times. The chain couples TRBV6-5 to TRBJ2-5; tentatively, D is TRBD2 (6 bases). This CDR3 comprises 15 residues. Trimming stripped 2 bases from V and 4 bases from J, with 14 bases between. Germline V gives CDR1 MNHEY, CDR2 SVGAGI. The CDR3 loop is CASSYGGRMGETQYF. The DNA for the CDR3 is TGTGCCAGCAGTTACGGTGGGAGGATGGGAGAGACCCAGTACTTC.

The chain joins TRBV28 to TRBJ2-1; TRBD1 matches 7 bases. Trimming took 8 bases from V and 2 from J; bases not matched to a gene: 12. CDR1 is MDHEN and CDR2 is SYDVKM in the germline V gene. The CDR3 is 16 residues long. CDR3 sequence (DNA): TGTGCCAGCCCCCCCGTAAGGACAGGAGCCTACAATGAGCAGTTCTTC. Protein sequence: CASPPVRTGAYNEQFF.

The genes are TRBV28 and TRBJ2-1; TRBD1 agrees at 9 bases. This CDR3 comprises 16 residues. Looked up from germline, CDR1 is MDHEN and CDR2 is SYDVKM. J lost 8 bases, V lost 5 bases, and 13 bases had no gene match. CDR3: CASSVIPGQGFHEQFF. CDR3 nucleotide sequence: TGTGCCAGCAGTGTTATCCCGGGACAGGGTTTCCATGAGCAGTTCTTC.

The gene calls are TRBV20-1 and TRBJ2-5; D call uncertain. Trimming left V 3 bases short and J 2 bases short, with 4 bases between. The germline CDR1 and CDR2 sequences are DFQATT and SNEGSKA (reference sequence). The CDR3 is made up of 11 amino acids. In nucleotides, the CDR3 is TGCAGTGCTAGGCGGCAAGAGACCCAGTACTTC. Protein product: CSARRQETQYF.

The CDR3 nucleotides are TGTGCCAGCAGCCCTACCGGACGGGCCGACAACGAGCAGTACTTC. This gives the protein CASSPTGRADNEQYF. V usage is TRBV5-6 and J usage is TRBJ2-7, with D unresolved. Germline values: CDR1 SGHDT, CDR2 YYEEEE. The length of the CDR3 is 15 residues. V gave up 4 bases and J gave up 5 bases, with 19 bases separating them.

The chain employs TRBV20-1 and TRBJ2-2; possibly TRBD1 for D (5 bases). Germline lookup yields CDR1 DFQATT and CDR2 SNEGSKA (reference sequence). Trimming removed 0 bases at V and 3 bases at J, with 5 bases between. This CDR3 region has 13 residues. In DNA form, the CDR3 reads TGCAGTGCTAGAGAAGGGGACACCGGGGAGCTGTTTTTT. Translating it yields CSAREGDTGELFF.

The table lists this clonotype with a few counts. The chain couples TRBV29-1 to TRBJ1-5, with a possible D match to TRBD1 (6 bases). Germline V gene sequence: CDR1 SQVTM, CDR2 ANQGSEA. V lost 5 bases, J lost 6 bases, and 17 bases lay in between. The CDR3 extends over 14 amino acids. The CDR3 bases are TGCAGCGTTCGTCGCGGGGGGGGCGGTCAGCCCCAGCATTTT. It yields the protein CSVRRGGGGQPQHF. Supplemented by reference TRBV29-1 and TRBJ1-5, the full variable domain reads SAVISQKPSRDICQRGTSLTIQCQVDSQVTMMFWYRQQPGQSLTLIATANQGSEATYESGFVIDKFPISRPNLTFSTLTVSNMSPEDSSIYLCSVRRGGGGQPQHFGDGTRLSIL.

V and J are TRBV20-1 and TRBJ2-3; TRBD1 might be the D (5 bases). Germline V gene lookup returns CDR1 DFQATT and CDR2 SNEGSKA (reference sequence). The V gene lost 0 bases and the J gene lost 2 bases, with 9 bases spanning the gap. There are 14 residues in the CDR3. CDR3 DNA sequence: TGCAGTGCTAGAGATCAGGACACCACAGATACGCAGTATTTT. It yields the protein CSARDQDTTDTQYF.

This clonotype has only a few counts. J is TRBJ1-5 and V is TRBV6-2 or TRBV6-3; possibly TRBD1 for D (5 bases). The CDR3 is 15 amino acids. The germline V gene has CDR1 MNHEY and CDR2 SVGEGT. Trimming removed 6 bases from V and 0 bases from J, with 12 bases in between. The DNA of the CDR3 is TGTGCCAGCAGCCGACGGGGGTATAGCAATCAGCCCCAGCATTTT. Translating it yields CASSRRGYSNQPQHF.

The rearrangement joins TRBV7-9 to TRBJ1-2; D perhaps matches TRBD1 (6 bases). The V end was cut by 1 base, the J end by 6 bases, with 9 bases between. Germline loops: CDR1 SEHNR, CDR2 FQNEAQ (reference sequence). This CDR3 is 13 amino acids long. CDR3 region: CASSLGGGNGYTF. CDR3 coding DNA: TGTGCCAGCAGCTTAGGAGGGGGTAATGGCTACACCTTC.

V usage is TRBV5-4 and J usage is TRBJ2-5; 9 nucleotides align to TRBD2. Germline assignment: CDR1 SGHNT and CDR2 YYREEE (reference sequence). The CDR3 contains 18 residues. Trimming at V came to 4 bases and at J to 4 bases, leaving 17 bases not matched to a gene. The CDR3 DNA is TGTGCCAGCAGCCACCAACTAGCGGGTTGGGGGGGTGTAGAGACCCAGTACTTC. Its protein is CASSHQLAGWGGVETQYF. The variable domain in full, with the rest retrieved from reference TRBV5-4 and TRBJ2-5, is ETGVTQSPTHLIKTRGQQVTLRCSSQSGHNTVSWYQQALGQGPQFIFQYYREEENGRGNFPPRFSGLQFPNYSSELNVNALELDDSALYLCASSHQLAGWGGVETQYFGPGTRLLVL.

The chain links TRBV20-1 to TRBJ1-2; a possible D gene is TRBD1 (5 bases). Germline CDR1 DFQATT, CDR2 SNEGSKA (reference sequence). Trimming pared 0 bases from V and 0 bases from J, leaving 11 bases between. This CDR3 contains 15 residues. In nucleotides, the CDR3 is TGCAGTGCTAGAGATGGGGGGAGACCTAACTATGGCTACACCTTC. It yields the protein CSARDGGRPNYGYTF.

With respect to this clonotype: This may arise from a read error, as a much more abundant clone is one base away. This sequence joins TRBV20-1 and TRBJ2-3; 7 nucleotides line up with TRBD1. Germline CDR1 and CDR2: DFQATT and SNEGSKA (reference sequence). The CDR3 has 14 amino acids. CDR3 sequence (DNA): TGCGGTGCTAGAGTAGGGGGCGCCACAGATACGCAGTATTTT. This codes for CGARVGGATDTQYF.

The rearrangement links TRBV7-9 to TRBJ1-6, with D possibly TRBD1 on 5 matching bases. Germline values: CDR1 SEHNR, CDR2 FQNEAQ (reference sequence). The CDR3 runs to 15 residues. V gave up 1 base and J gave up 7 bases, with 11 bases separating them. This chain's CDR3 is CASSLEATENSPLHF. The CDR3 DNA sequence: TGTGCCAGCAGCTTAGAGGCGACAGAAAATTCACCCCTCCACTTT.

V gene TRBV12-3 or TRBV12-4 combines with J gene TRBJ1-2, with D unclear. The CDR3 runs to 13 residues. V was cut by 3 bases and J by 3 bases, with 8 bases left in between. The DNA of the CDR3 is TGTGCCAGCAGTTTGGAAGTTTACTATGGCTACACCTTC. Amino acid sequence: CASSLEVYYGYTF.

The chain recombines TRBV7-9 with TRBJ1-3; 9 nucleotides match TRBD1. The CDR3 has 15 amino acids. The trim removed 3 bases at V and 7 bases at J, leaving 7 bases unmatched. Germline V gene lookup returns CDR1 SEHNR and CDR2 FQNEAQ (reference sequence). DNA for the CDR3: TGTGCCAGCAGCTTGGCCGGGACAGGGAGCAACACCATATATTTT. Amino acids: CASSLAGTGSNTIYF.

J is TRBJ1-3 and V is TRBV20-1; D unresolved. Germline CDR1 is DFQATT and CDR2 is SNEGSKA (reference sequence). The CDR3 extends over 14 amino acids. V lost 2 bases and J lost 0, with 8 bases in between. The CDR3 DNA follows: TGCAGTGCTAGAAAGACCTTCTCTGGAAACACCATATATTTT. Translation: CSARKTFSGNTIYF.

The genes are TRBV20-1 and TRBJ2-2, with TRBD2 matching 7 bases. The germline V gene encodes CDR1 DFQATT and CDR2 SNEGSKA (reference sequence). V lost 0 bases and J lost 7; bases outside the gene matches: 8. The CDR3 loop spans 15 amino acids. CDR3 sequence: CSARERDYRGGELFF. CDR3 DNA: TGCAGTGCTAGAGAAAGGGACTACCGGGGCGGGGAGCTGTTTTTT.

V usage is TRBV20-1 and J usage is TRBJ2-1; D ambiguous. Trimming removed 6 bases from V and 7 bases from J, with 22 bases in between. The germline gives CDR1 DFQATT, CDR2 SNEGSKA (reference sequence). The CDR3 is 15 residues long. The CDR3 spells CSALGRFYQRNEQFF. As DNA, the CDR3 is TGCAGTGCCCTTGGGCGGTTCTACCAACGGAATGAGCAGTTCTTC.

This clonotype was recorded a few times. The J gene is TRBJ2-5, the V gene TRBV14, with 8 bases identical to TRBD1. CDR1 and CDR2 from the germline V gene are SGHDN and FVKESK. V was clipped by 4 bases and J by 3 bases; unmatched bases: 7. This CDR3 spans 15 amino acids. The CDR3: CASSLRQGPKETQYF. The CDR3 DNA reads TGTGCCAGCAGCCTTAGACAGGGGCCCAAAGAGACCCAGTACTTC.

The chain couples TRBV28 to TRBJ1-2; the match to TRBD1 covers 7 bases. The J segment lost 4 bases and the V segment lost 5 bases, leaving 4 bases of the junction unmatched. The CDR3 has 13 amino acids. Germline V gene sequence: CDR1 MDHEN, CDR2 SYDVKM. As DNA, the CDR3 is TGTGCCAGCAGTCCAGGGACAGTCTATGGCTACACCTTC. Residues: CASSPGTVYGYTF.

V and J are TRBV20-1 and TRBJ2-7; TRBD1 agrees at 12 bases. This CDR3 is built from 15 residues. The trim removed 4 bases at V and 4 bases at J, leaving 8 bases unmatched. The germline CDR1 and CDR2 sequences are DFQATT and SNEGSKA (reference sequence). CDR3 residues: CSAILRDRGRYEQYF. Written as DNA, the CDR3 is TGCAGTGCTATACTAAGGGACAGGGGGCGGTACGAGCAGTACTTC.

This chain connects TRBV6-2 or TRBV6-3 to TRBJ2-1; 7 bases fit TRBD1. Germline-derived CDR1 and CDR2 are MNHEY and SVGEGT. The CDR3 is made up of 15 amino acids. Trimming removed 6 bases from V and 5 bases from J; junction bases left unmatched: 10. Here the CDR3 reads CASRRQGIFDNEQFF. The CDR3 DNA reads TGTGCCAGCAGACGACAGGGAATATTCGACAATGAGCAGTTCTTC.

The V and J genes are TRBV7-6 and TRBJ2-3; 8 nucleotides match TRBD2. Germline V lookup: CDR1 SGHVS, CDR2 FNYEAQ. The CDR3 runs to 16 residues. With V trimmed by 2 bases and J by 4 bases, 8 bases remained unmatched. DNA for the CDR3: TGTGCCAGCAGCTTATCCCTCGGACTAGCCGCAGATACGCAGTATTTT. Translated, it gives CASSLSLGLAADTQYF.

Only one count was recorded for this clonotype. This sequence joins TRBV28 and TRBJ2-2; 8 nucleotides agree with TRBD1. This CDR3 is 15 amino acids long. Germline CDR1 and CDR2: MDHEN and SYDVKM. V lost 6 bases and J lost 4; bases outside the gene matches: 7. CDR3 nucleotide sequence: TGTGCCAGCAGCCCAGGGGGCGTGACCACCGGGGAGCTGTTTTTT. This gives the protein CASSPGGVTTGELFF.